The subject of this entry is one T cell receptor (beta chain). The sample is drawn from a study of blood T cells in healthy people across ages. The second PCR ran roughly 6 to 11 cycles with a sample-barcoded 5' primer and J-beta primers. TCRdb re-called the 5' RACE reads through MiXCR, storing one row per CDR3 protein. This table holds about 680,000 distinct CDR3 sequences, 45% to 50% found once. This CDR3 region has 16 residues. Losses at the gene ends were 4 bases for V and 3 bases for J; bases not matched to a gene: 9. Looked up from germline, CDR1 is SGHTA and CDR2 is FQGNSA. This clonotype originated in a woman aged 55-70 years in good health. This chain links TRBV7-2 with TRBJ2-3; 8 nucleotides agree with TRBD2. The material sequenced was blood. The CDR3 sequence: CASSSRGGRGTDTQYF. In DNA, the CDR3 is TGTGCCAGCAGCTCCCGGGGGGGGAGGGGAACAGATACGCAGTATTTT.